The clone carrying this T cell receptor (beta chain) has just one count. Random hexamers were used to reverse transcribe an amount of roughly 0.5 to 1 ug RNA. An immunoSEQ multiplex PCR amplified TCR beta CDR3 over 54 Vbeta and 13 Jbeta. TCRdb passed the immunoSEQ multiplex PCR reads through MiXCR, listing each CDR3 protein once. The sample gives roughly 400,000 distinct CDR3 sequences, around 85% of which show up once; about 0.12% is in the top ten. The germline CDR1 and CDR2 sequences are MNHNS and SASEGT. The CDR3 runs to 14 residues. Trimming left V 0 bases short and J 2 bases short, with 8 bases between. This specimen comes from a study of CD8 T cells in Susac syndrome. In blood CD8+ and CD4+ T cells, TCR beta underwent sequencing. Included as multiple sclerosis controls were treatment-naive patients who had stable or active relapsing-remitting disease. FACS was used to enrich TEMRA cells, whereas the CD8+ and CD4+ T cells were obtained by negative isolation.

The J gene is TRBJ2-7, the V gene TRBV6-1, with D possibly TRBD2 on 6 matching bases. The sequenced sample consisted of CD8+ T cells from PBMCs. The clonotype was recovered from a human donor with multiple sclerosis. CDR3 sequence: CASSEARGAYEQYF. In nucleotides, the CDR3 is TGTGCCAGCAGTGAAGCGCGGGGTGCCTACGAGCAGTACTTC.